This section outlines one TCR beta chain sequence together with its context. Its target is not known. Germline is not matched at one junction end, which may reflect a read error. This sample was taken from a study of Graves' ophthalmopathy and Graves' hyperthyroidism. Whole-study findings and limits: A 13-signature model separated ophthalmopathy from stable hyperthyroidism, roughly 86% sensitivity, just over 80% specificity. Clonotypes were expanded in thyroid at above 0.001 frequency, and most also appeared in blood.

The TCR beta CDR3 regions underwent amplification from RNA transcripts. Second-round multiplex PCR followed a first-round RT-PCR using HTBI primers. TCRdb re-derived calls from the multiplex PCR reads in MiXCR, one entry per CDR3 protein. In the table there are a few hundred thousand distinct CDR3 sequences, 35% to 40% of which are singletons. Germline lookup yields CDR1 SEHNR and CDR2 FQNEAQ (reference sequence). The CDR3 totals 15 residues. The clonotype comes from an adult man with Graves' hyperthyroidism. The genes are TRBV7-9 and TRBJ2-7, with 13 bases fitting TRBD2. The sample taken for sequencing was peripheral blood or thyroid tissue (not recorded which). CDR3 amino acids: CANSPGLAGYYEQYF. For the CDR3, the DNA is TGCGCCAACAGCCCGGGACTAGCGGGATACTACGAGCAGTACTTC. Full variable domain (outside the CDR3, taken from reference TRBV7-9 and TRBJ2-7): DTGVSQNPRHKITKRGQNVTFRCDPISEHNRLYWYRQTLGQGPEFLTYFQNEAQLEKSRLLSDRFSAERPKGSFSTLEIQRTEQGDSAMYLCANSPGLAGYYEQYFGPGTRLTVT.